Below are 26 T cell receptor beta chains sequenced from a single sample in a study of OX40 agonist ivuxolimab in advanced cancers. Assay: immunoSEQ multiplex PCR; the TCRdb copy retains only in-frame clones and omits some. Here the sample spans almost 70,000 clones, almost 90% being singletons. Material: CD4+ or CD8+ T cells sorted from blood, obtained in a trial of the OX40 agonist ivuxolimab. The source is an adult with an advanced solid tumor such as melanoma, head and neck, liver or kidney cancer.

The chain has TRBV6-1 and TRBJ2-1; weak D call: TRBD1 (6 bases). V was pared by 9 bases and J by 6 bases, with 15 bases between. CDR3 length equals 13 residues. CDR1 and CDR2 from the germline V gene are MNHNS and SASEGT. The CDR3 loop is CASLSGQSNEQFF. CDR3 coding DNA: TGTGCCAGTTTGTCCGGACAGAGCAATGAGCAGTTCTTC.

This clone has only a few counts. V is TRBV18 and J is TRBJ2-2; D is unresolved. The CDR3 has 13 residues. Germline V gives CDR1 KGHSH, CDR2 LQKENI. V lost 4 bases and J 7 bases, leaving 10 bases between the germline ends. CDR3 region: CASSQTTGGELFF. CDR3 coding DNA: TGTGCCAGCTCACAGACAACGGGCGGGGAGCTGTTTTTT.

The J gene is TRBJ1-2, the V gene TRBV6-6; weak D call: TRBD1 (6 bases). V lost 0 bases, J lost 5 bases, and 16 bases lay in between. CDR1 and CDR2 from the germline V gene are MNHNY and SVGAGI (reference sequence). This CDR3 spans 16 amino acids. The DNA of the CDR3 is TGTGCCAGCAGTTACTCGACATCAGGGGTTAGATATGGCTACACCTTC. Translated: CASSYSTSGVRYGYTF.

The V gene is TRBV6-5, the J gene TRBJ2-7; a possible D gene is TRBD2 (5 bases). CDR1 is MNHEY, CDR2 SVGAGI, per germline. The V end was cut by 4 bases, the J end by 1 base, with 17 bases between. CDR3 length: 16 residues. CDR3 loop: CASSSFPGGGSYEQYF. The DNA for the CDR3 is TGTGCCAGCAGTTCCTTCCCCGGCGGAGGATCCTACGAGCAGTACTTC.

CDR3 region: CASRPGQGDEKLFF. The CDR3 DNA reads as TGTGCCAGCAGGCCGGGACAGGGCGATGAAAAACTGTTTTTT. This sequence joins TRBV7-8 and TRBJ1-4, with 9 bases matching TRBD1. J gave up 6 bases and V 6 bases, and 5 bases lay outside the gene matches. Germline assignment: CDR1 SGHVS and CDR2 FQNEAQ. The CDR3 totals 14 residues.

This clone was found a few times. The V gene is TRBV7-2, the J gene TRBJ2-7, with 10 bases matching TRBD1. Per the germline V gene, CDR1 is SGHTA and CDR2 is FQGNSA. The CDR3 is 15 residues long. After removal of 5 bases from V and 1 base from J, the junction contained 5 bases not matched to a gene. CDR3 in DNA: TGTGCCAGCAGCCTGGGACAGGGGTGGTCCTACGAGCAGTACTTC. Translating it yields CASSLGQGWSYEQYF.

The CDR3 nucleotides are TGTGCCAGCTCACCCCCGGGACGGGACAAAAACATTCAGTACTTC. Amino acid sequence: CASSPPGRDKNIQYF. The chain uses TRBV18 and TRBJ2-4; D may be TRBD1 or TRBD2 (5 bases each). V was shortened by 3 bases and J by 3 bases, with 12 bases between the two germline ends. The CDR3 is 15 amino acids. CDR1 and CDR2 from the germline V gene are KGHSH and LQKENI.

The CDR3 DNA is TGTGCCAGCAGCAAAGTCAGCGGGAGGACTTCCTACGAGCAGTACTTC. The encoded protein is CASSKVSGRTSYEQYF. The chain is built from TRBV21-1 and TRBJ2-7; TRBD2 is the table's D call and was not checked against the DNA. TRBV21-1 is given as a pseudogene. CDR3 length: 16 residues.

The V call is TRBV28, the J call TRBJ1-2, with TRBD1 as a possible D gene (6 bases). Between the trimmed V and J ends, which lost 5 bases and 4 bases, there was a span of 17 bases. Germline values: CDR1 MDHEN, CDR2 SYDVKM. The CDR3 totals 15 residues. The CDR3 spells CASSTPGTRGYGYTF. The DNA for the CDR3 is TGTGCCAGCAGTACACCCGGGACAAGGGGCTATGGCTACACCTTC.

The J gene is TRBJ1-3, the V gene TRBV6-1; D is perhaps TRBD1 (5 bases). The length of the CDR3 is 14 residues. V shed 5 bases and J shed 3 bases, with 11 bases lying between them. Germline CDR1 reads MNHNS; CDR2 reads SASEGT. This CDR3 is CASSNQGGGNTIYF. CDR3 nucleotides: TGTGCCAGCAGTAACCAGGGAGGTGGAAACACCATATATTTT.

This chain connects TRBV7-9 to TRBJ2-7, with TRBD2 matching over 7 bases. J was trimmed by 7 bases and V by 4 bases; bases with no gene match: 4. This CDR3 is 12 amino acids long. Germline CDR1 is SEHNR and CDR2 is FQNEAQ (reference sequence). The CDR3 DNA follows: TGTGCCAGCAGCTCCGGGAGGCGGGAGCAGTACTTC. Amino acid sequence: CASSSGRREQYF.

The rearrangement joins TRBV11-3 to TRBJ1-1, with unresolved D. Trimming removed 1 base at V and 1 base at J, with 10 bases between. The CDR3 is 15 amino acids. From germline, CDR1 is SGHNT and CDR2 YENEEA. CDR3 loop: CASSLGGRANTEAFF. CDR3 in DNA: TGTGCCAGCAGCTTAGGTGGGAGAGCGAACACTGAAGCTTTCTTT.

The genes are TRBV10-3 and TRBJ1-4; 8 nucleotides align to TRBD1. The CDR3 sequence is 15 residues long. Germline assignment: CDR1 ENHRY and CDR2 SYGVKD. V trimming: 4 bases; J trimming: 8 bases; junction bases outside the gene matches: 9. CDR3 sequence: CAISAQGAKDEKLFF. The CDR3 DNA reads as TGTGCCATCAGTGCGCAGGGGGCGAAAGACGAAAAACTGTTTTTT.

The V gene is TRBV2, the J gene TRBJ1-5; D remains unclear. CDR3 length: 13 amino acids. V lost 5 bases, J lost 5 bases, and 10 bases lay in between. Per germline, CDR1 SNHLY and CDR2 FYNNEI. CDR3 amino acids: CASSRGLDQPQHF. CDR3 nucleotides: TGTGCCAGCAGTCGAGGGTTGGATCAGCCCCAGCATTTT.

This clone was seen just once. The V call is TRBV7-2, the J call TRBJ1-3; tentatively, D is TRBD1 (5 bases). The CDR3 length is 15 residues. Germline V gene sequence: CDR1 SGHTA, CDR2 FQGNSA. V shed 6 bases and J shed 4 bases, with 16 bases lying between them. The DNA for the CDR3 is TGTGCCAGCAGGCAAGATAGGGGAGGAGGAAACACCATATATTTT. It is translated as CASRQDRGGGNTIYF.

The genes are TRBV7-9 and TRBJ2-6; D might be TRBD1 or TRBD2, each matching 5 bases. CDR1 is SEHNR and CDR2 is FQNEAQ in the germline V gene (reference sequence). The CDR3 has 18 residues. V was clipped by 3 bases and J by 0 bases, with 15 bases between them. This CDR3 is CASSFTRGISSGANVLTF. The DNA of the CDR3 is TGTGCCAGCAGCTTCACGAGGGGTATCAGCTCTGGGGCCAACGTCCTGACTTTC.

The CDR3 bases are TGTGCCAGCAGGCAGGTCGGGACTCAGAACACCGGGGAGCTGTTTTTT. As protein: CASRQVGTQNTGELFF. V gene TRBV5-5 combines with J gene TRBJ2-2, with a tentative D call TRBD2 (6 bases). Trimming took 5 bases from V and 1 from J, leaving 15 bases between them. The CDR3 sequence is 16 residues long. Per germline, CDR1 SGHKS and CDR2 YYEKEE (reference sequence).

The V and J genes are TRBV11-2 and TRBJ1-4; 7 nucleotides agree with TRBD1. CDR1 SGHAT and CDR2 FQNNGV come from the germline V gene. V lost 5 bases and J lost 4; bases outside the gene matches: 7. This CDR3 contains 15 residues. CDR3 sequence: CASSPQRQGNEKLFF. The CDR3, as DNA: TGTGCCAGCAGCCCGCAGAGACAGGGTAATGAAAAACTGTTTTTT.

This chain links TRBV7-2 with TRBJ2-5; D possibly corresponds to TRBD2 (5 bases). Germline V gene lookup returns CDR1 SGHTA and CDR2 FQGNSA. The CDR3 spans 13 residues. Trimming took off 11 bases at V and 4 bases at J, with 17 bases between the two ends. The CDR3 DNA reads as TGTGCCTCATCCCGGGGTCACCGAGAGACCCAGTACTTC. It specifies CASSRGHRETQYF.

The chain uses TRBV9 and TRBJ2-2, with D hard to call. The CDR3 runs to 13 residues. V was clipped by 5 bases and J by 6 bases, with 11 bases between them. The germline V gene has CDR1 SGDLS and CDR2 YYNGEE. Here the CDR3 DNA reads TGTGCCAGCAGTCCTGACGCCCCCGGGGAGCTGTTTTTT. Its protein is CASSPDAPGELFF.

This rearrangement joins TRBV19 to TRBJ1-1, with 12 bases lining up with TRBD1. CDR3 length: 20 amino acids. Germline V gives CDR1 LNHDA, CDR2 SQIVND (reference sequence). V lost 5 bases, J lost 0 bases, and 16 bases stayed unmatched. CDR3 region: CASSRGMWGQGALLNTEAFF. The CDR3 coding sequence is TGTGCCAGTAGTCGTGGAATGTGGGGACAGGGGGCTTTATTGAACACTGAAGCTTTCTTT.

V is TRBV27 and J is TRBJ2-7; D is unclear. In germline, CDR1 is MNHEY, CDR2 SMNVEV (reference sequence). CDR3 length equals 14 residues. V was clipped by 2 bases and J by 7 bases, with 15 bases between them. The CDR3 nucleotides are TGTGCCAGCAGTTTACTCTCGGGTGTGGGGGAGCAGTACTTC. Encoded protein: CASSLLSGVGEQYF.

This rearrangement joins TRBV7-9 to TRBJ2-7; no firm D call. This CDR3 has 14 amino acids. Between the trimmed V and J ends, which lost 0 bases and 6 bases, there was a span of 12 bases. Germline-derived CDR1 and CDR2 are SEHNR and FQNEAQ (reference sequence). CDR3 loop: CASSLASGWREQYF. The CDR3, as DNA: TGTGCCAGCAGCTTAGCGTCTGGCTGGCGCGAGCAGTACTTC.

As DNA, the CDR3 is TGTGCCAGCAGTACACAGGGACAAACACCCTACGAGCAGTACTTC. This encodes CASSTQGQTPYEQYF. The chain combines TRBV28 with TRBJ2-7; D perhaps matches TRBD1 (6 bases). V was cut by 5 bases and J by 2 bases, with 16 bases left in between. The CDR3 contains 15 residues. Germline lookup yields CDR1 MDHEN and CDR2 SYDVKM.

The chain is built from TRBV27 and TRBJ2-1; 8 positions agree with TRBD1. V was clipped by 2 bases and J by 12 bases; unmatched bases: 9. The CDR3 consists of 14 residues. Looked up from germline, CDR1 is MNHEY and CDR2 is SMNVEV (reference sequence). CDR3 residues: CASSLRQGASGQFF. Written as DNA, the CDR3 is TGTGCCAGCAGTTTAAGGCAGGGGGCTTCTGGGCAGTTCTTC.

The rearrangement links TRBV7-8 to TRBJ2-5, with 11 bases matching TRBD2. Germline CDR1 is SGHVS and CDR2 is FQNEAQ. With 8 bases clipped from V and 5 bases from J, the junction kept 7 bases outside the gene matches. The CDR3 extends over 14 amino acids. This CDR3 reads CASLASSGRETQYF. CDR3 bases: TGTGCCAGCTTAGCATCTAGCGGGAGGGAGACCCAGTACTTC.